This record concerns one T cell receptor (beta chain) sequence. Its antigen remains unknown. The sample comes from a study of blood T cells in healthy people across ages. Study-wide points: Changes in expanded clonotypes were possibly confounded, as the CMV status of donors was unknown.

The CDR3 is 15 amino acids. Germline loops: CDR1 SGHRS, CDR2 YFSETQ. Trimming stripped 7 bases from V and 0 bases from J, with 11 bases between. Through a sample-barcoded 5' primer and a J-beta primer mix, a second PCR was run for roughly 6 to 12 cycles. TCRdb re-derived calls from the 5' RACE reads in MiXCR, one entry per CDR3 protein. The sample holds 700,000 or so distinct CDR3 sequences; approximately 40% are singletons and the top ten take 25% to 35%. Material: blood. This sequence joins TRBV5-1 and TRBJ2-6, with D maybe TRBD2 (5 bases). The source of this sequence is an elderly man in good health. The CDR3 sequence is CASGYEGSGANVLTF. The CDR3, as DNA: TGCGCCAGCGGCTATGAGGGCTCTGGGGCCAACGTCCTGACTTTC.